A selection of T cell receptor beta chains follows, all from one sample in a study of blood T cell repertoires in COVID-19. Sequenced by immunoSEQ multiplex PCR; TCRdb stores in-frame clones only, minus some. The sample has about 52,000 clones; about 90% are singletons. The sequencing input was peripheral blood. The origin of the receptors is a human donor in a cohort sampled during active COVID-19. CDR3s include the opening cysteine and the closing phenylalanine or tryptophan. A D gene is named only where the DNA matches it firmly. The size of a clone is reported for some rows only, either as once, few or many, or as a class for expanded clones.

D: TRBD2; J: TRBJ2-7; size: -; V: TRBV2; CDR3: CATKTSEAYEQYF; DNA: TGTGCCACTAAGACTAGCGAGGCCTACGAGCAGTACTTC
D: TRBD2; J: TRBJ2-1; size: -; V: TRBV18; CDR3: CASSQRLAGVIDEQFF; DNA: TGTGCCAGCTCTCAAAGACTAGCGGGAGTTATCGATGAGCAGTTCTTC
D: TRBD1; J: TRBJ2-7; size: once; V: TRBV5-1; CDR3: CASSAPTGGGLFF; DNA: TGCGCCAGCAGCGCCCCGACAGGGGGGGGCCTATTCTTC
D: -; J: TRBJ2-7; size: -; V: TRBV11-2; CDR3: CASSLDRVAYEQYF; DNA: TGTGCCAGCAGCTTAGACAGGGTAGCCTACGAGCAGTACTTC
D: TRBD2; J: TRBJ2-3; size: -; V: TRBV5-1; CDR3: CASSLSGKGADTQYF; DNA: TGCGCCAGCAGCCTTAGCGGGAAGGGGGCAGATACGCAGTATTTT
D: -; J: TRBJ2-7; size: -; V: TRBV12-3/TRBV12-4; CDR3: CASSLDSYEQYF; DNA: TGTGCCAGCAGTTTAGACAGCTACGAGCAGTACTTC
D: TRBD1; J: TRBJ2-3; size: -; V: TRBV7-2; CDR3: CASTPTGSTDTQYF; DNA: TGTGCCAGCACCCCGACAGGGAGCACAGATACGCAGTATTTT
D: TRBD2; J: TRBJ2-7; size: once; V: TRBV11-2; CDR3: CASSRGLAHSYEQYF; DNA: TGTGCCAGCAGCCGAGGACTAGCGCACTCCTACGAGCAGTACTTC
D: -; J: TRBJ2-6; size: -; V: TRBV28; CDR3: CASSLSFPSGANVLTF; DNA: TGTGCCAGCAGTTTATCGTTCCCCTCTGGGGCCAACGTCCTGACTTTC
D: TRBD1; J: TRBJ1-1; size: -; V: TRBV27; CDR3: CASSPSGGQSTAAFF; DNA: TGTGCCAGCAGTCCATCAGGGGGGCAAAGTACAGCGGCTTTCTTT
D: -; J: TRBJ2-1; size: once; V: TRBV5-5; CDR3: CASSDQVGVGEQFF; DNA: TGTGCCAGCAGCGACCAGGTCGGGGTCGGTGAGCAGTTCTTC
D: -; J: TRBJ2-2; size: -; V: TRBV5-4; CDR3: CASSLKQGGGTGELFF; DNA: TGTGCCAGCAGCTTGAAGCAGGGAGGGGGCACCGGGGAGCTGTTTTTT
D: TRBD1; J: TRBJ2-5; size: -; V: TRBV4-1; CDR3: CASSQPPGQKQETQYF; DNA: TGCGCCAGCAGCCAACCCCCGGGACAGAAGCAAGAGACCCAGTACTTC
D: TRBD2; J: TRBJ2-1; size: -; V: TRBV4-1; CDR3: CASSPTSGSRHEQFF; DNA: TGCGCCAGCAGCCCGACTAGCGGGAGTCGTCATGAGCAGTTCTTC
D: TRBD2; J: TRBJ2-3; size: -; V: TRBV2; CDR3: CASSDRTSGTNTQYF; DNA: TGTGCCAGCAGTGATCGGACTAGCGGGACGAATACGCAGTATTTT
D: -; J: TRBJ2-2; size: -; V: TRBV6-2/TRBV6-3; CDR3: CASSYLLPGNTGELFF; DNA: TGTGCCAGCAGTTACCTCCTACCGGGGAACACCGGGGAGCTGTTTTTT
D: -; J: TRBJ2-7; size: -; V: TRBV3-1/TRBV3-2; CDR3: CASSQEGAPGWAEQYF; DNA: TGTGCCAGCAGCCAAGAGGGTGCTCCAGGGTGGGCTGAGCAGTACTTC
D: -; J: TRBJ1-1; size: -; V: TRBV10-1; CDR3: CASRPAQGLNTEAFF; DNA: TGCGCCAGCAGGCCTGCACAGGGTTTGAACACTGAAGCTTTCTTT
D: TRBD1; J: TRBJ2-7; size: -; V: TRBV25-1; CDR3: CASSPPRGQGSGEQYF; DNA: TGTGCCAGCAGTCCCCCGAGGGGACAGGGATCGGGGGAGCAGTACTTC
D: -; J: TRBJ2-1; size: once; V: TRBV5-1; CDR3: CASSPPAPVGDEQFF; DNA: TGCGCCAGCAGCCCCCCGGCCCCGGTGGGAGATGAGCAGTTCTTC
D: -; J: TRBJ1-2; size: -; V: TRBV5-4; CDR3: CASRENREDYGYTF; DNA: TGTGCCAGCAGGGAGAACAGGGAAGACTATGGCTACACCTTC
D: TRBD1; J: TRBJ1-2; size: -; V: TRBV2; CDR3: CASSEPIQGVSGYTF; DNA: TGTGCCAGCAGTGAACCCATTCAGGGGGTGAGTGGCTACACCTTC
D: -; J: TRBJ1-6; size: -; V: TRBV5-5; CDR3: CASRGGSSYNSPLHF; DNA: TGTGCCAGCAGAGGGGGAAGCTCCTATAATTCACCCCTCCACTTT
D: TRBD1; J: TRBJ2-7; size: -; V: TRBV11-1; CDR3: CASSKRPGQGHEQYF; DNA: TGTGCCAGCAGCAAGCGGCCGGGACAGGGCCACGAGCAGTACTTC
D: TRBD1; J: TRBJ2-7; size: -; V: TRBV9; CDR3: CASSPRQGTYEQYF; DNA: TGTGCCAGCAGCCCTAGACAGGGGACCTACGAGCAGTACTTC
D: TRBD1; J: TRBJ1-2; size: -; V: TRBV28; CDR3: CASSFPGGIYGYTF; DNA: TGTGCCAGCAGTTTCCCAGGGGGCATCTATGGCTACACCTTC
D: TRBD2; J: TRBJ2-2; size: few; V: TRBV3-1/TRBV3-2; CDR3: CASSQLAGANGELFF; DNA: TGTGCCAGCAGCCAACTAGCGGGAGCTAACGGGGAGCTGTTTTTT
D: -; J: TRBJ2-1; size: -; V: TRBV30; CDR3: CALEKGLSSSYNEQFF; DNA: TGTGCCTTGGAAAAAGGTCTGTCTAGCTCCTACAATGAGCAGTTCTTC
D: TRBD2; J: TRBJ2-7; size: -; V: TRBV7-3; CDR3: CASSPIAGAREQYF; DNA: TGTGCCAGCAGCCCGATAGCGGGAGCCCGCGAGCAGTACTTC
D: TRBD1; J: TRBJ1-3; size: -; V: TRBV3-1/TRBV3-2; CDR3: CASSQEGTGYSTIYF; DNA: TGTGCCAGCAGCCAGGAGGGGACAGGGTATTCCACCATATATTTT
D: -; J: TRBJ2-1; size: -; V: TRBV5-5; CDR3: CASSVITGGQNEQFF; DNA: TGTGCCAGCAGCGTCATAACGGGAGGACAGAATGAGCAGTTCTTC